This T cell receptor (beta chain) stems from a study of blood T cell repertoires in COVID-19. CDR1 and CDR2 from the germline V gene are SGHAT and FQNNGV. V was clipped by 3 bases and J by 4 bases, with 13 bases between them. This CDR3 is built from 15 residues. Ages ranged from about 18 to 89 years, with residence in fewer than 25 US areas. Each exposed participant met a COVID-19 case in the 2 weeks preceding study entry. Using immunoSEQ multiplex PCR, the repertoire was profiled, and TCRdb retains in-frame clones only, with some absent. The table includes a few hundred thousand clones, 89% detected once.

The sequence was obtained from a woman aged 45 to 65 who had been exposed to COVID-19. The sequenced sample consisted of PBMCs or T cells enriched from blood (not recorded which). This chain links TRBV11-2 with TRBJ2-1; maybe TRBD2 (6 bases). CDR3 nucleotides: TGTGCCAGCAGCTTCGGAGTGGGGGGTTACAATGAGCAGTTCTTC. As protein: CASSFGVGGYNEQFF.